This passage covers 8 T cell receptor beta chains from one sample sequenced in a study of cytomegalovirus exposure and HLA in healthy donors. 60 Vbeta and 13 Jbeta primers were used in PCR. Some clones are missing from TCRdb's copy, which holds only in-frame ones; the method was immunoSEQ multiplex PCR. The sample includes around 130,000 clones, over 60% seen only once; the top ten take 0.94%. The sequenced sample was PBMCs. The source of these receptors is a woman aged 60-75 years in good health and CMV-seronegative.

The chain links TRBV27 to TRBJ2-7; D is perhaps TRBD1 (5 bases). Trimming stripped 6 bases from V and 3 bases from J, with 15 bases between. CDR3 size: 14 residues. The germline gives CDR1 MNHEY, CDR2 SMNVEV (reference sequence). In DNA, the CDR3 is TGTGCCAGCAGCGTAAGGGGTCCAGGCTACGAGCAGTACTTC. Translated: CASSVRGPGYEQYF.

The CDR3 DNA reads TGTGCCAGCAGCCGGGGACAGGGGGTAGGAGAGACCCAGTACTTC. It yields the protein CASSRGQGVGETQYF. The chain has TRBV5-4 and TRBJ2-5, with 11 positions matching TRBD1. This CDR3 has 15 residues. The ends lost 4 bases at V and 4 bases at J; junction bases unmatched: 6. Germline CDR1 is SGHNT and CDR2 is YYREEE (reference sequence).

This clone has a handful of counts. As DNA, the CDR3 is TGTGCCAGCAGCCAACCGATCGCAGGGGGAGGTGAGACCCAGTACTTC. Its translation: CASSQPIAGGGETQYF. This chain uses TRBV7-8 with TRBJ2-5, with D possibly TRBD1 on 7 matching bases. The CDR3 contains 16 residues. Germline-derived CDR1 and CDR2 are SGHVS and FQNEAQ. Trimming shortened V by 5 bases and J by 5 bases, and 21 bases separated the two germline ends.

V usage is TRBV20-1 and J usage is TRBJ2-5; no firm D call. With 6 bases removed from V and 9 bases from J, the gap between germline ends came to 11 bases. The CDR3 is 10 residues long. Germline CDR1 reads DFQATT; CDR2 reads SNEGSKA (reference sequence). The CDR3 reads CSAPNRAQYF. DNA for the CDR3: TGCAGTGCCCCCAATCGGGCCCAGTACTTC.

V usage is TRBV5-6 and J usage is TRBJ2-7; 12 bases line up with TRBD2. Germline V gene sequence: CDR1 SGHDT, CDR2 YYEEEE. The V segment lost 3 bases and the J segment 3 bases; nucleotides outside the gene matches: 4. The CDR3 runs to 15 residues. The CDR3 sequence is CASSSRLAGVYEQYF. The CDR3 coding sequence is TGTGCCAGCAGCTCCCGACTAGCGGGAGTCTACGAGCAGTACTTC.

The rearrangement uses TRBV5-8 and TRBJ1-2, with D perhaps TRBD1 (6 bases). CDR3 length equals 14 residues. Germline CDR1 and CDR2: SGHTS and YDEGEE. The germline V and J ends were trimmed by 5 bases and 8 bases, with 19 bases remaining between them. CDR3 amino acids: CASRPRGGYGGYTF. For the CDR3, the DNA is TGTGCCAGCAGACCTAGGGGGGGCTACGGGGGCTACACCTTC.

V gene TRBV5-1 combines with J gene TRBJ1-6; D unresolved. The V end lost 0 bases, the J end lost 6 bases, and 7 bases lay between the germline ends. Germline V gene sequence: CDR1 SGHRS, CDR2 YFSETQ. This CDR3 region has 14 residues. For the CDR3, the DNA is TGCGCCAGCAGCTTGGCACAGTCTAATTCACCCCTCCACTTT. Translating gives CASSLAQSNSPLHF.

The rearrangement links TRBV7-3 to TRBJ1-6, with D tentatively TRBD1 (6 bases). This CDR3 region has 16 residues. Germline CDR1 SGHTA, CDR2 FQGTGA. V was pared by 2 bases and J by 6 bases, with 14 bases between. CDR3 sequence: CASSLGPGAANSPLHF. The CDR3 region has the DNA TGTGCCAGCAGCTTAGGCCCAGGGGCCGCTAATTCACCCCTCCACTTT.